This T cell receptor beta chain was identified during a study of cytomegalovirus exposure and HLA in healthy donors. The study, taken as a whole, reports: No immune exposure information besides CMV serostatus was available. In a later analysis, most CMV-associated TCR beta chains appeared HLA-restricted. Later analysis identified a missense DCLRE1C variant that was linked to TCR beta V- and J-gene trimming. Reportedly, a later analysis found an Asian-associated ancestry cluster had fewer N-insertions than the roughly 670-donor mean.

V was pared by 0 bases and J by 0 bases, with 13 bases between. Germline V gene data show CDR1 as SGHDT and CDR2 as YYEEEE. The CDR3 has 17 residues. In the case of this clone: The target antigen is unknown.

In the PCR, 60 Vbeta and 13 Jbeta primers were used. Method: immunoSEQ multiplex PCR; TCRdb's copy keeps in-frame clones and lacks some. The sample carries under 150,000 clones, 80% recorded once. Sample: PBMCs. This TCR was recovered from a male donor in good health and CMV-seropositive. The rearrangement links TRBV5-6 to TRBJ1-3; D perhaps matches TRBD1 (6 bases). This chain's CDR3 is CASSLGGPTFSGNTIYF. As DNA, the CDR3 is TGTGCCAGCAGCTTGGGGGGGCCGACTTTCTCTGGAAACACCATATATTTT.